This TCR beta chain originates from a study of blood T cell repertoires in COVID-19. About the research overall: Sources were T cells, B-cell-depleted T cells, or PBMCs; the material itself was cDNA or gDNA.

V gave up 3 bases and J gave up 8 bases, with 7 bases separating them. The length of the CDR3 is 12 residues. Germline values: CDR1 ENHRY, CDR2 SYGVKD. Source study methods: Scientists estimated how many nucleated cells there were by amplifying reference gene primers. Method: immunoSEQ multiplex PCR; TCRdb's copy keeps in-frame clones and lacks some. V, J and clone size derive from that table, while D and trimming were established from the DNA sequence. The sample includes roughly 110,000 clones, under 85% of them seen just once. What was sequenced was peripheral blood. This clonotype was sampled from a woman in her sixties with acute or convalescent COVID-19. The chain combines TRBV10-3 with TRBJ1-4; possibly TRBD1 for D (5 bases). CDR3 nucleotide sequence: TGTGCCATCAGTGACTCAGGGGAAAAACTGTTTTTT. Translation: CAISDSGEKLFF.